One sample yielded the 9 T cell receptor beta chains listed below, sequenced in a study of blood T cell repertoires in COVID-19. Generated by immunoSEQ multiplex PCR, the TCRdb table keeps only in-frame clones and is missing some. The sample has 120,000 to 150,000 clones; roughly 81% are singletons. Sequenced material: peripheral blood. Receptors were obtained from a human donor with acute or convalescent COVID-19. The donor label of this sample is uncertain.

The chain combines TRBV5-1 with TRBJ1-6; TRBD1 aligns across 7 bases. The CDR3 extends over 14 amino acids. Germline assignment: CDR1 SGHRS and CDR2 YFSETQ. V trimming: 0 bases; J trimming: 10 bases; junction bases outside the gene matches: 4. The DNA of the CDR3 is TGCGCCAGCAGCTTGGAAGGGGGCCAATCACCCCTCCACTTT. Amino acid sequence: CASSLEGGQSPLHF.

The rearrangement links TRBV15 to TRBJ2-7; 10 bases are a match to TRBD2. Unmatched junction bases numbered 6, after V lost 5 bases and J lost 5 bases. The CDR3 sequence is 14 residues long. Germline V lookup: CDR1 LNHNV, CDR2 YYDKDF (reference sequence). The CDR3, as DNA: TGTGCCACCAGCCGAGCGGGGGGGGCCCACGAGCAGTACGTC. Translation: CATSRAGGAHEQYV.

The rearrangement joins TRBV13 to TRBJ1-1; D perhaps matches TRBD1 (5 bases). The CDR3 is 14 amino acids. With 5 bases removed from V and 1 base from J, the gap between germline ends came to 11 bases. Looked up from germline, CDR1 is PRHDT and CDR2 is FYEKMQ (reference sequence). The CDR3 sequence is CASSPPDRNTEAFF. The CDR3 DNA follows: TGTGCCAGCAGCCCCCCCGACAGGAACACTGAAGCTTTCTTT.

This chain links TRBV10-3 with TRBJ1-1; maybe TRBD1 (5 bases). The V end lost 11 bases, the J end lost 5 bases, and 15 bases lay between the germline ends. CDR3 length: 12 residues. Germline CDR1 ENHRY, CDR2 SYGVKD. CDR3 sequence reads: CASKGLITEAFF. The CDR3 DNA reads TGTGCCTCGAAGGGACTTATAACTGAAGCTTTCTTT.

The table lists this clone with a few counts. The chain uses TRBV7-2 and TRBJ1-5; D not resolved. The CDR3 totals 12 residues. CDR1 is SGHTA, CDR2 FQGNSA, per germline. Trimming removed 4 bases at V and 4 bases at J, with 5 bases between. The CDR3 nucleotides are TGTGCCAGCAGCTCGTATAATCAGCCCCAGCATTTT. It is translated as CASSSYNQPQHF.

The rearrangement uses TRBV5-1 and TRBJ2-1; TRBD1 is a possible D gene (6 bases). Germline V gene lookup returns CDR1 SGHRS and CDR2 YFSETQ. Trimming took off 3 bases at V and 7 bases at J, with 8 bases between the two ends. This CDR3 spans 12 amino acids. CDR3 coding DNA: TGCGCCAGCAGCTCCGACAGGAATGAGCAGTTCTTC. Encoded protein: CASSSDRNEQFF.

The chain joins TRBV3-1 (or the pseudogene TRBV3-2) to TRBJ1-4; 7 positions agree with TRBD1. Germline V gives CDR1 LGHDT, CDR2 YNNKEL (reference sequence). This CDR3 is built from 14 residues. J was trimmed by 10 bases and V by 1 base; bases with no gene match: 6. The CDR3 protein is CASSQGPGGGKLFF. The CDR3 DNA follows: TGTGCCAGCAGCCAAGGACCAGGGGGAGGAAAACTGTTTTTT.

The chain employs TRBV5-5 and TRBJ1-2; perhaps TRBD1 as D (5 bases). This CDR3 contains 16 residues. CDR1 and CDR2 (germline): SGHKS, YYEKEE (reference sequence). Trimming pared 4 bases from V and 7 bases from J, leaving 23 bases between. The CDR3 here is CASSLRQQTITSGYTF. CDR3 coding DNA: TGTGCCAGCAGCCTCAGACAGCAAACGATTACAAGTGGCTACACCTTC.

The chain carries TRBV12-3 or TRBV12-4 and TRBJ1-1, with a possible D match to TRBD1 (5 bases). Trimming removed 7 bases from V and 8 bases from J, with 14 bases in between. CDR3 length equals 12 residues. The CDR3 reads CASTFSGGEAFF. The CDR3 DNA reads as TGTGCCAGCACCTTCAGTGGGGGGGAAGCTTTCTTT.